Below are 22 T cell receptor beta chains sequenced from a single sample in a study of T cells in Graves' hyperthyroidism and ophthalmopathy. Amplification yielded TCR beta CDR3 regions, with RNA transcripts as the source. RT-PCR in the first round (using the HTBI primer set) targeted the TCR CDR3. TCRdb fed the multiplex PCR reads into MiXCR, producing one record per CDR3 protein. This repertoire shows about 600,000 distinct CDR3 sequences, approximately 15% found once; its top ten account for less than 3.5%. The sample consisted of blood. Receptors originate from a woman between 40 and 50 years old with Graves' ophthalmopathy.

This clonotype has just a few counts. The CDR3: CSATSFGQALSTDTQYF. The CDR3 bases are TGCAGTGCCACCTCCTTCGGACAGGCGCTAAGCACAGATACGCAGTATTTT. The rearrangement links TRBV20-1 to TRBJ2-3; 7 bases agree with TRBD1. The CDR3 spans 17 residues. V lost 6 bases to trimming and J lost 0 bases; unmatched junction nucleotides: 15. Per germline, CDR1 DFQATT and CDR2 SNEGSKA (reference sequence).

Turning to this clonotype: A read error may explain this, as a much larger clone is one base away. J is TRBJ2-3 and V is TRBV12-3 or TRBV12-4; D is unresolved. This CDR3 has 12 residues. In nucleotides, the CDR3 is TGTGCCGGCAGTTTGAAACCGGATACGCAGTATTTT. Protein: CAGSLKPDTQYF.

This clonotype has only a few counts. This chain connects TRBV11-2 to TRBJ1-1; tentatively, D is TRBD1 (5 bases). The CDR3 totals 14 residues. V was cut by 5 bases and J by 5 bases, with 15 bases left in between. Germline-derived CDR1 and CDR2 are SGHAT and FQNNGV. CDR3 residues: CASSPFVGGTEAFF. Here the CDR3 DNA reads TGTGCCAGCAGCCCCTTTGTGGGGGGAACTGAAGCTTTCTTT.

This clonotype was observed at least ten times. V is TRBV2 and J is TRBJ2-2; 8 positions match TRBD1. This CDR3 region has 16 residues. Trimming took 2 bases from V and 5 from J; bases not matched to a gene: 7. The germline V gene encodes CDR1 SNHLY and CDR2 FYNNEI. The DNA for the CDR3 is TGTGCCAGCAGTGAATTTGTGACAGGGGATACCGGGGAGCTGTTTTTT. This sequence encodes CASSEFVTGDTGELFF. Drawing the rest from reference TRBV2 and TRBJ2-2, the complete variable domain is EPEVTQTPSHQVTQMGQEVILRCVPISNHLYFYWYRQILGQKVEFLVSFYNNEISEKSEIFDDQFSVERPDGSNFTLKIRSTKLEDSAMYFCASSEFVTGDTGELFFGEGSRLTVL.

J is TRBJ2-1 and V is TRBV12-3 or TRBV12-4; TRBD2 is a possible D gene (6 bases). The CDR3 consists of 13 residues. V shed 2 bases and J shed 7 bases, with 9 bases lying between them. CDR3 loop: CASSLTSPNEQFF. For the CDR3, the DNA is TGTGCCAGCAGTTTAACTAGCCCTAATGAGCAGTTCTTC.

This clonotype was seen more than once but under ten times. The V and J genes are TRBV6-1 and TRBJ2-1; 7 positions agree with TRBD1. Germline V gene sequence: CDR1 MNHNS, CDR2 SASEGT. V lost 7 bases and J lost 6; bases outside the gene matches: 9. This CDR3 is 14 amino acids long. The CDR3 spells CASIPLPGGNEQFF. Here the CDR3 DNA reads TGTGCCAGCATTCCACTTCCAGGGGGCAATGAGCAGTTCTTC.

This clonotype was counted a few times. This chain uses TRBV19 with TRBJ2-3, with D possibly TRBD2 on 6 matching bases. CDR3 length: 15 residues. Germline V gene sequence: CDR1 LNHDA, CDR2 SQIVND (reference sequence). V lost 3 bases, J lost 2 bases, and 12 bases lay in between. Here the CDR3 reads CASSIGPGDTDTQYF. CDR3 DNA: TGTGCCAGTAGTATTGGGCCGGGGGACACAGATACGCAGTATTTT.

The chain combines TRBV3-1 with TRBJ1-1; TRBD1 might be the D (5 bases). Trimming shortened V by 3 bases and J by 6 bases, and 11 bases separated the two germline ends. CDR3 length: 13 amino acids. The germline CDR1 and CDR2 sequences are LGHDT and YNNKEL (reference sequence). CDR3 coding DNA: TGTGCCAGCAGCCAGGGACGCCCCTCTGAAGCTTTCTTT. It codes for CASSQGRPSEAFF. Filled out from reference TRBV3-1 and TRBJ1-1, the complete variable domain reads DTAVSQTPKYLVTQMGNDKSIKCEQNLGHDTMYWYKQDSKKFLKIMFSYNNKELIINETVPNRFSPKSPDKAHLNLHINSLELGDSAVYFCASSQGRPSEAFFGQGTRLTVV.

The chain recombines TRBV7-9 with TRBJ1-1; D gene ambiguous. The CDR3 covers 13 residues. Germline assignment: CDR1 SEHNR and CDR2 FQNEAQ (reference sequence). Trimming pared 5 bases from V and 3 bases from J, leaving 10 bases between. CDR3 DNA sequence: TGTGCCAGCAGCCCCAGGACGTACACTGAAGCTTTCTTT. This translates into CASSPRTYTEAFF.

With regard to this clonotype: A single base separates this from a much larger clone, so it may be a read error. V usage is TRBV20-1 and J usage is TRBJ1-4, with 7 positions matching TRBD1. CDR1 and CDR2 from the germline V gene are DFQATT and SNEGSKA (reference sequence). The CDR3 has 14 residues. J lost 7 bases, V lost 1 base, and 6 bases had no gene match. CDR3 in DNA: TGCAGTGCTAGAGCCGGACAGGTGAGTGAAAAACTGTTTTTT. Its protein product is CSARAGQVSEKLFF.

This clonotype has at least ten counts. The genes are TRBV5-1 and TRBJ1-1; TRBD1 might be the D (5 bases). The CDR3 has 14 amino acids. The germline V and J ends were trimmed by 0 bases and 8 bases, with 14 bases remaining between them. Germline values: CDR1 SGHRS, CDR2 YFSETQ. For the CDR3, the DNA is TGCGCCAGCAGCTTGGTAGGACCGGGGGGAGAAGCTTTCTTT. As protein: CASSLVGPGGEAFF.

In its sample, this clonotype was seen many times. The CDR3 reads CSATGPQPEQYF. The CDR3 bases are TGCAGTGCCACGGGACCCCAACCGGAGCAGTACTTC. V is TRBV20-1 and J is TRBJ2-7; D is tentatively TRBD1 or TRBD2 (5 bases each). This CDR3 spans 12 amino acids. V was trimmed by 6 bases and J by 7 bases, leaving 16 bases between them. Germline-derived CDR1 and CDR2 are DFQATT and SNEGSKA (reference sequence).

This clonotype was seen more than once but under ten times. The gene calls are TRBV30 and TRBJ2-1; TRBD2 matches at 15 bases. The junction had 5 bases not matched to a gene; V was cut back by 1 base and J by 1 base. CDR1 is GTSNPN, CDR2 SVGIG, per germline (reference sequence). The CDR3 spans 18 residues. The CDR3 sequence is CAWSGGLAGGGSYNEQFF. Here the CDR3 DNA reads TGTGCCTGGAGTGGGGGACTAGCGGGGGGCGGATCCTACAATGAGCAGTTCTTC. The complete variable domain, with remaining parts taken from reference TRBV30 and TRBJ2-1, reads SQTIHQWPATLVQPVGSPLSLECTVEGTSNPNLYWYRQAAGRGLQLLFYSVGIGQISSEVPQNLSASRPQDRQFILSSKKLLLSDSGFYLCAWSGGLAGGGSYNEQFFGPGTRLTVL.

This clonotype was seen repeatedly, ten times or more. V gene TRBV2 combines with J gene TRBJ1-5, with D possibly being TRBD1 (5 bases). Germline V CDR1 and CDR2: SNHLY, FYNNEI. The CDR3 has 14 amino acids. Trimming pared 11 bases from V and 0 bases from J, leaving 14 bases between. The CDR3 is CALKGVISNQPQHF. CDR3 DNA sequence: TGTGCCCTCAAAGGGGTTATTAGCAATCAGCCCCAGCATTTT.

The chain carries TRBV19 and TRBJ2-5, with 12 bases fitting TRBD2. Germline CDR1 reads LNHDA; CDR2 reads SQIVND (reference sequence). V lost 10 bases, J lost 4 bases, and 22 bases stayed unmatched. The length of the CDR3 is 19 residues. CDR3: CANPILILASGRASETQYF. In DNA, the CDR3 is TGTGCCAATCCGATCCTCATACTGGCTAGCGGGAGGGCCTCAGAGACCCAGTACTTC.

This clonotype was counted ten times or more. The rearrangement links TRBV20-1 to TRBJ1-1, with TRBD1 identical over 11 bases. The germline gives CDR1 DFQATT, CDR2 SNEGSKA (reference sequence). The CDR3 extends over 14 amino acids. This CDR3 reads CSGRTGGSITEAFF. The CDR3 nucleotides read TGCAGCGGTAGGACAGGGGGCTCGATCACTGAAGCTTTCTTT.

V gene TRBV9 combines with J gene TRBJ2-1; D gene unclear. The CDR3 runs to 13 residues. V was pared by 1 base and J by 8 bases, with 10 bases between. Germline CDR1 SGDLS, CDR2 YYNGEE. The CDR3 loop is CASSVSGQDEQFF. The CDR3 DNA reads TGTGCCAGCAGCGTATCAGGCCAAGATGAGCAGTTCTTC.

The chain uses TRBV29-1 and TRBJ1-1, with 8 bases identical to TRBD1. CDR1 is SQVTM and CDR2 is ANQGSEA in the germline V gene. V gave up 8 bases and J gave up 2 bases; unmatched junction bases: 4. The CDR3 loop spans 12 amino acids. The CDR3 loop reads CSYAGGNTEAFF. The CDR3 nucleotides read TGCAGCTACGCAGGGGGCAACACTGAAGCTTTCTTT.

In its sample, this clonotype was seen a few times. The V gene is TRBV6-6, the J gene TRBJ2-3; the D is unclear. The CDR3 spans 15 residues. CDR1 and CDR2 from the germline V gene are MNHNY and SVGAGI (reference sequence). Trimming left V 0 bases short and J 0 bases short, with 7 bases between. The CDR3 bases are TGTGCCAGCAGTTACTCGGAAGGCAGCACAGATACGCAGTATTTT. Translating it yields CASSYSEGSTDTQYF.

This clonotype was observed at least ten times. V usage is TRBV27 and J usage is TRBJ2-2; D is uncertain. This CDR3 has 12 amino acids. Germline V gene lookup returns CDR1 MNHEY and CDR2 SMNVEV (reference sequence). Trimming cost V 7 bases and J 4 bases, with 7 bases left between them. CDR3 sequence (DNA): TGTGCCAGCATCTTAGGCACCGGGGAGCTGTTTTTT. Residues: CASILGTGELFF.

This clonotype was picked up a small number of times. The chain links TRBV12-3 or TRBV12-4 to TRBJ1-3; D gene ambiguous. The CDR3 is 14 amino acids. V was shortened by 5 bases and J by 6 bases, with 14 bases between the two germline ends. CDR3 in amino acids: CASSLLALVNTIYF. CDR3 bases: TGTGCCAGCAGTCTCTTGGCATTGGTAAACACCATATATTTT.

This clonotype was observed a few times. The gene calls are TRBV5-1 and TRBJ2-3; D ambiguous. Germline-derived CDR1 and CDR2 are SGHRS and YFSETQ. V lost 3 bases and J lost 2, with 10 bases in between. CDR3 length: 14 amino acids. The CDR3 loop is CASSSLPFTDTQYF. The CDR3 DNA sequence: TGCGCCAGCAGCTCACTTCCATTCACAGATACGCAGTATTTT.